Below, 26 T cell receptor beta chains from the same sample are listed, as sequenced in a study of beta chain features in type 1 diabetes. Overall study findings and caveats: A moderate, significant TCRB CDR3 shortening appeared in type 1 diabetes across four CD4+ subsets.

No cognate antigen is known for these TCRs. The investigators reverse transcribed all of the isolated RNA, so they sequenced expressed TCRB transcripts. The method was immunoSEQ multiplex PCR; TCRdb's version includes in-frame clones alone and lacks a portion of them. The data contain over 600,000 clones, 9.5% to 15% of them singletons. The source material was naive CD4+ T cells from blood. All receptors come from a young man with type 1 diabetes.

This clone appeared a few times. The CDR3 DNA is TGTGCCAGTAGTATCCAATCGGGGGCACTAGCCAAAAACATTCAGTACTTC. This encodes CASSIQSGALAKNIQYF. The gene calls are TRBV19 and TRBJ2-4; D may correspond to TRBD1 or TRBD2 (6 bases each). The germline V gene encodes CDR1 LNHDA and CDR2 SQIVND (reference sequence). This CDR3 region has 17 residues. The V end was cut by 3 bases, the J end by 0 bases, with 15 bases between.

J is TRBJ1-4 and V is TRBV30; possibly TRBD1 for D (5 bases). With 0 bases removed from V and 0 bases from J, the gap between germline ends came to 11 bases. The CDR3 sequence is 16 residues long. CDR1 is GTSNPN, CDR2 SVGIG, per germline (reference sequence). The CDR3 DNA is TGTGCCTGGAGTGTATCGACGACAGCAACTAATGAAAAACTGTTTTTT. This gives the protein CAWSVSTTATNEKLFF.

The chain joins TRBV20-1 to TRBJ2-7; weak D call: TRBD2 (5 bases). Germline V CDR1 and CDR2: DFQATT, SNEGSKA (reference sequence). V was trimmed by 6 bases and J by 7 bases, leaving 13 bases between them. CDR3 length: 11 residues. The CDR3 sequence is CSATKDEEQYF. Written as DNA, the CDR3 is TGCAGTGCGACTAAAGACGAAGAGCAGTACTTC.

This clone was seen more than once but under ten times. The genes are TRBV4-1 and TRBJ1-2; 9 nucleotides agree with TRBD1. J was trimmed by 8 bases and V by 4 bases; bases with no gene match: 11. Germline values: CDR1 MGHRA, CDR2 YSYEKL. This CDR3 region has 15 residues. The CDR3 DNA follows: TGCGCCAGCAGCCCCGGACAGGGGACCATGGACGGCTACACCTTC. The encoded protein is CASSPGQGTMDGYTF.

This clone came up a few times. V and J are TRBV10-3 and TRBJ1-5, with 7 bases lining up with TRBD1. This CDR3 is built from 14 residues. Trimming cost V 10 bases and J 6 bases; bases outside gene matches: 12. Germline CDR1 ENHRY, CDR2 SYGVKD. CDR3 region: CATRGQERGQPQHF. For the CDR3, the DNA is TGTGCCACCCGTGGACAGGAAAGGGGTCAGCCCCAGCATTTT.

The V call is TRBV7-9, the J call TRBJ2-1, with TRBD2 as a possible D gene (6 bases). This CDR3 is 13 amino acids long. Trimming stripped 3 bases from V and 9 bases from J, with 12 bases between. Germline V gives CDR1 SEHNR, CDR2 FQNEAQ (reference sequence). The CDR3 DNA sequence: TGTGCCAGCAGCTTCGAACAAGCGGGTGAGCAGTTCTTC. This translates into CASSFEQAGEQFF.

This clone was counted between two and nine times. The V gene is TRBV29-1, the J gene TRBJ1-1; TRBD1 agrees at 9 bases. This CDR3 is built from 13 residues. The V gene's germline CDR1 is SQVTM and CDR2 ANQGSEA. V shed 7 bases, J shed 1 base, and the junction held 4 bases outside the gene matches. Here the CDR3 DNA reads TGCAGCGCTGCGGGACAGGGGAACACTGAAGCTTTCTTT. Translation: CSAAGQGNTEAFF.

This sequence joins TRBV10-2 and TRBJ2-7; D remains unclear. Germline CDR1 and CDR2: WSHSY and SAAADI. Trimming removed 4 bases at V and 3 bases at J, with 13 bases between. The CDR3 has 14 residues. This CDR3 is CASSGRQRFYEQYF. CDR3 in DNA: TGCGCCAGCAGTGGTCGGCAGAGGTTCTACGAGCAGTACTTC.

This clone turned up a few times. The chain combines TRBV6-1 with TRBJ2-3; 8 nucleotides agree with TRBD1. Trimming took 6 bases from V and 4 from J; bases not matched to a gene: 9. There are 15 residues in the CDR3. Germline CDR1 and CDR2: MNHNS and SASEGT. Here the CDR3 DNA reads TGTGCCAGCAGGCCGACAGGGGTGGTGGCAGATACGCAGTATTTT. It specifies CASRPTGVVADTQYF.

The CDR3 coding sequence is TGCAGCGTGGGAACAGGGGGCAACGAGCAGTACTTC. It translates to CSVGTGGNEQYF. This sequence joins TRBV29-1 and TRBJ2-5, with 9 bases aligning to TRBD1. The end of the DNA is better explained by TRBJ2-7, so the J call may be wrong. The CDR3 sequence is 12 residues long. Germline V gene sequence: CDR1 SQVTM, CDR2 ANQGSEA.

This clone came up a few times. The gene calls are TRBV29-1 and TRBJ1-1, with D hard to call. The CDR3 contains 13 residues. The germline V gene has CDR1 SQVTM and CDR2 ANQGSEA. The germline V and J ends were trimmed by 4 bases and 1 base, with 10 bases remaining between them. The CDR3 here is CSVALTANTEAFF. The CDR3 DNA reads TGCAGCGTTGCCCTAACCGCGAACACTGAAGCTTTCTTT.

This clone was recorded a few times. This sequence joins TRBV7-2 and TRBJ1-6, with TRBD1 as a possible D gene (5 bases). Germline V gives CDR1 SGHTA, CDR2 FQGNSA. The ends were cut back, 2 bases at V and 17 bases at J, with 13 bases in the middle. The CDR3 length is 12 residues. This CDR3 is CASSLPGNSIHF. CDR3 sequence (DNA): TGTGCCAGCAGCTTACCAGGGAATTCTATCCACTTT.

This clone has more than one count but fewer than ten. CDR3 bases: TGTGCCAGCAGTGAATCCGGGCCACCTAATGAAAAACTGTTTTTT. It encodes CASSESGPPNEKLFF. J is TRBJ1-4 and V is TRBV9; D remains unclear. The germline V and J ends were trimmed by 5 bases and 3 bases, with 14 bases remaining between them. The germline CDR1 and CDR2 sequences are SGDLS and YYNGEE. This CDR3 is built from 15 residues.

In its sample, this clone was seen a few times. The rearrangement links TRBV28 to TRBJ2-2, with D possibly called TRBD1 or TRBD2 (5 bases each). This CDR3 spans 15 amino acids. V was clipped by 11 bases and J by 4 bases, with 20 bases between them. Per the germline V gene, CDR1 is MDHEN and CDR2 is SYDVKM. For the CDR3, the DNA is TGTGCCGGTTCTCGGGACCCCCGGAGCACCGGGGAGCTGTTTTTT. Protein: CAGSRDPRSTGELFF. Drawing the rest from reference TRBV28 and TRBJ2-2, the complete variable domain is DVKVTQSSRYLVKRTGEKVFLECVQDMDHENMFWYRQDPGLGLRLIYFSYDVKMKEKGDIPEGYSVSREKKERFSLILESASTNQTSMYLCAGSRDPRSTGELFFGEGSRLTVL.

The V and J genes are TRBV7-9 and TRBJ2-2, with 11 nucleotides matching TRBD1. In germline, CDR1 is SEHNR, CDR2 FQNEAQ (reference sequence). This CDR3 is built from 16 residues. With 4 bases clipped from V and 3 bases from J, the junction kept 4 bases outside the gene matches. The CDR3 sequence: CASSYPGQGDTGELFF. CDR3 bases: TGTGCCAGCAGCTATCCGGGACAGGGGGACACCGGGGAGCTGTTTTTT.

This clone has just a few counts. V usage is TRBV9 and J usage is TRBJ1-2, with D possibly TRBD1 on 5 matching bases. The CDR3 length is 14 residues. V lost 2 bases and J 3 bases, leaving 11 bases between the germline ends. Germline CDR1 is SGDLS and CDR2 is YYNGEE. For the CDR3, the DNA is TGTGCCAGCAGCGTTGGGTTCAGGGACTATGGCTACACCTTC. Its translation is CASSVGFRDYGYTF.

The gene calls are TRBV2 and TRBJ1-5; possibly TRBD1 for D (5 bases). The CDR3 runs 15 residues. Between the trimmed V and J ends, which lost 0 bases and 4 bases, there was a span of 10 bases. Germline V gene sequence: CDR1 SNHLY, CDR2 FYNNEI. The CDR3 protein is CASSEAGAGNQPQHF. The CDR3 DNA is TGTGCCAGCAGTGAAGCAGGGGCCGGGAATCAGCCCCAGCATTTT.

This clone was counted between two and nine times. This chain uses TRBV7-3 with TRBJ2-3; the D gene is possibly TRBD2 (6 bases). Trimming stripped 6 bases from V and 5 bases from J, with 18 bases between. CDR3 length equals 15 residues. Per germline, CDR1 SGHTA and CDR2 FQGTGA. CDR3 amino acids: CASRAGLEVGDTQYF. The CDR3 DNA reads TGTGCCAGCAGGGCGGGACTCGAAGTGGGAGATACGCAGTATTTT.

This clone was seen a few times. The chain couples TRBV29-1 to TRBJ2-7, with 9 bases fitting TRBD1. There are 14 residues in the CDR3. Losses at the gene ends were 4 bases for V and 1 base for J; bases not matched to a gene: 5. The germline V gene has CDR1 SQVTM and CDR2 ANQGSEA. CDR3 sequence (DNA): TGCAGCGTTGCCAGGGACAGGGAATCCTACGAGCAGTACTTC. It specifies CSVARDRESYEQYF.

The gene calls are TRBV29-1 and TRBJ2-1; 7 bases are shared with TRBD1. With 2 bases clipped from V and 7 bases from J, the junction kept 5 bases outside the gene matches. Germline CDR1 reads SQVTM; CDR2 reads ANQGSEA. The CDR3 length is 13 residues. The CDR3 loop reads CSVERGRGNEQFF. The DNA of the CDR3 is TGCAGCGTTGAAAGGGGCAGGGGGAATGAGCAGTTCTTC.

This chain's CDR3 is CASTLGGNDEQYF. The CDR3 bases are TGTGCCTCAACACTGGGGGGGAACGACGAGCAGTACTTC. The rearrangement links TRBV30 to TRBJ2-5; 7 nucleotides align to TRBD2. The J call may be mistaken, given a closer DNA end match to TRBJ2-7. This CDR3 contains 13 residues. Germline CDR1 GTSNPN, CDR2 SVGIG (reference sequence).

This chain's CDR3 is CASSPPTETGVNEKLFF. Written as DNA, the CDR3 is TGTGCCAGCAGCCCACCCACCGAGACAGGGGTGAACGAAAAACTGTTTTTT. The chain has TRBV2 and TRBJ1-4; 8 positions agree with TRBD1. The germline V gene has CDR1 SNHLY and CDR2 FYNNEI. This CDR3 is 17 amino acids long. V lost 6 bases and J lost 8; bases outside the gene matches: 17.

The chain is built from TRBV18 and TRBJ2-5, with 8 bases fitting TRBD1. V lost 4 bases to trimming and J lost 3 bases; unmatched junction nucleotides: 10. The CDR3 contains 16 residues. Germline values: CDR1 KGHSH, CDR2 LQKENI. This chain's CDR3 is CASSQGTDRVKETQYF. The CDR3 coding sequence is TGTGCCAGCTCACAGGGGACGGACAGGGTAAAAGAGACCCAGTACTTC.

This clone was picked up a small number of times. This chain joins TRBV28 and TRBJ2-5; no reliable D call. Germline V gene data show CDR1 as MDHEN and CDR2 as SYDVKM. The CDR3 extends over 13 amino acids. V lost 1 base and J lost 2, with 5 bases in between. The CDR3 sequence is CASSLSAQETQYF. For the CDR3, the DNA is TGTGCCAGCAGTTTATCAGCACAAGAGACCCAGTACTTC.

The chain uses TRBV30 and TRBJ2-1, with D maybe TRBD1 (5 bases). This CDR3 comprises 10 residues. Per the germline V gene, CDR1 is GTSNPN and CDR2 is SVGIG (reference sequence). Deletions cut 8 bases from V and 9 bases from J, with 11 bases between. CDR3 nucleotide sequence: TGTGCCGGCCGTGGGGCTGAGCAGTTCTTC. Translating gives CAGRGAEQFF.

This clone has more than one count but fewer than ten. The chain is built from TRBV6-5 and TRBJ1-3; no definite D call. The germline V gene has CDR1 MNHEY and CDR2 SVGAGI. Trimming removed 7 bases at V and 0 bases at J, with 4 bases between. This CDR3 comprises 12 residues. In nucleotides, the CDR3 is TGTGCCAGCACCGGCTCTGGAAACACCATATATTTT. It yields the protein CASTGSGNTIYF.